The clone carrying this TCR beta chain was recorded a few times. Its antigen is not known. The sample comes from a study of post-analysis software for immune sequencing data. Across the study: The cohort encompassed relapsing-remitting, secondary progressive and progressive-relapsing multiple sclerosis disease courses.

The CDR3 contains 15 residues. V shed 1 base, J shed 3 bases, and the junction held 9 bases outside the gene matches. Germline values: CDR1 DFQATT, CDR2 SNEGSKA (reference sequence). General study findings and limits: Strong co-clustering by F measure linked samples that shared a preparation batch. Relative to controls, patients had several TRBV segments at higher frequency, with TRBV5-6, TRBV5-1 and TRBV20-1 among these. Multiple sclerosis patients had significantly lower normalized Chao1 diversity than controls.

Unique molecular identifiers featured in each of the TCR beta cDNA libraries. The source material, roughly 0.9 to 10 million T cells, gave rise to about 520,000 cDNA molecules. TCRdb passed the PCR reads through MiXCR, listing each CDR3 protein once. The data contain roughly 650,000 distinct CDR3 sequences, approximately 60% of them singletons. The V call is TRBV20-1, the J call TRBJ2-7, with 7 bases fitting TRBD2. This TCR was sampled from a girl aged 2-10 years with multiple sclerosis. The specimen sequenced was blood. The CDR3 loop reads CSARVPSGSHYEQYF. The DNA for the CDR3 is TGCAGTGCTAGAGTCCCTAGCGGTAGTCACTACGAGCAGTACTTC.